One and the same sample provided the 28 T cell receptor beta chains below, sequenced in a study of blood T cell repertoires in COVID-19. Produced via immunoSEQ multiplex PCR; TCRdb's table is partial and in-frame only. The profile shows tens of thousands of clones, around 78% of them singletons. Material: peripheral blood. Source of these receptors: a human donor in a cohort sampled during active COVID-19.

Only one count was recorded for this clone. The rearrangement links TRBV6-7 to TRBJ2-7, with 8 bases matching TRBD2. TRBV6-7 is labeled an ORF, and its function is uncertain. The CDR3 is 11 residues long. J lost 5 bases, V lost 11 bases, and 5 bases had no gene match. DNA of the CDR3: TGTGCCCGGGGGGGGGCAGACGAGCAGTACTTC. Translating gives CARGGADEQYF.

V usage is TRBV30 and J usage is TRBJ2-3; 8 bases are shared with TRBD2. CDR1 GTSNPN and CDR2 SVGIG come from the germline V gene (reference sequence). The length of the CDR3 is 15 residues. V was clipped by 0 bases and J by 5 bases; unmatched bases: 7. The CDR3 loop is CAWSVLAGGLDTQYF. The CDR3 DNA is TGTGCCTGGAGTGTACTGGCGGGGGGTCTAGATACGCAGTATTTT. The variable domain in full, with the rest retrieved from reference TRBV30 and TRBJ2-3, is SQTIHQWPATLVQPVGSPLSLECTVEGTSNPNLYWYRQAAGRGLQLLFYSVGIGQISSEVPQNLSASRPQDRQFILSSKKLLLSDSGFYLCAWSVLAGGLDTQYFGPGTRLTVL.

As DNA, the CDR3 is TGTGCCAGCAGCTTGACAGACTATGGCTACACCTTC. It specifies CASSLTDYGYTF. The chain couples TRBV5-5 to TRBJ1-2; D unclear. The germline V gene has CDR1 SGHKS and CDR2 YYEKEE (reference sequence). This CDR3 is 12 amino acids long. V lost 1 base, J lost 3 bases, and 4 bases lay in between.

The chain carries TRBV5-1 and TRBJ2-3, with 10 bases identical to TRBD2. The V gene's germline CDR1 is SGHRS and CDR2 YFSETQ. This CDR3 has 16 amino acids. J lost 5 bases, V lost 2 bases, and 8 bases had no gene match. CDR3 protein: CASSFLGLAGEDTQYF. Written as DNA, the CDR3 is TGCGCCAGCAGCTTCCTCGGGCTAGCGGGAGAAGATACGCAGTATTTT. Combining the CDR3 with reference TRBV5-1 and TRBJ2-3 gives the whole variable domain KAGVTQTPRYLIKTRGQQVTLSCSPISGHRSVSWYQQTPGQGLQFLFEYFSETQRNKGNFPGRFSGRQFSNSRSEMNVSTLELGDSALYLCASSFLGLAGEDTQYFGPGTRLTVL.

This chain links TRBV5-4 with TRBJ2-7; 8 bases fit TRBD2. V dropped 2 bases and J dropped 0; count of bases not matched to a gene: 4. The CDR3 has 15 amino acids. The germline V gene has CDR1 SGHNT and CDR2 YYREEE (reference sequence). As DNA, the CDR3 is TGTGCCAGCAGCTTCGGGGGGGACCGCTCCTACGAGCAGTACTTC. Amino acids: CASSFGGDRSYEQYF.

The chain uses TRBV19 and TRBJ2-7; 11 bases are shared with TRBD1. The J segment lost 5 bases and the V segment lost 7 bases, leaving 10 bases of the junction unmatched. Germline lookup yields CDR1 LNHDA and CDR2 SQIVND (reference sequence). This CDR3 spans 15 amino acids. The CDR3 nucleotides are TGTGCCAGTAATCCCAGACGGACAGGGGGCGACGAGCAGTACTTC. Amino acids: CASNPRRTGGDEQYF.

The rearrangement uses TRBV6-5 and TRBJ2-7; D unclear. Deletions cut 10 bases from V and 4 bases from J, with 20 bases between. The CDR3 contains 14 residues. Germline-derived CDR1 and CDR2 are MNHEY and SVGAGI. The CDR3 sequence: CATREVAPGYEQYF. The CDR3 nucleotides are TGTGCCACCCGAGAGGTGGCCCCTGGGTACGAGCAGTACTTC.

The chain combines TRBV3-1 (or the pseudogene TRBV3-2) with TRBJ2-2, with D unresolved. CDR3 size: 15 residues. The V gene lost 3 bases and the J gene lost 1 base, with 9 bases spanning the gap. The germline V gene encodes CDR1 LGHDT and CDR2 YNNKEL (reference sequence). The CDR3 here is CASSHFQRNTGELFF. Here the CDR3 DNA reads TGTGCCAGCAGCCATTTCCAGCGGAACACCGGGGAGCTGTTTTTT.

The genes are TRBV10-3 and TRBJ2-5; TRBD1 is a possible D gene (7 bases). The CDR3 spans 17 residues. V was shortened by 0 bases and J by 5 bases, with 19 bases between the two germline ends. Germline assignment: CDR1 ENHRY and CDR2 SYGVKD. CDR3 sequence: CAISESVVGGGGETQYF. The DNA for the CDR3 is TGTGCCATCAGTGAGTCGGTAGTTGGAGGGGGCGGTGAGACCCAGTACTTC.

CDR3: CASSGGGGEQYF. The CDR3 DNA sequence: TGTGCCAGCAGCGGAGGGGGGGGTGAGCAGTACTTC. This sequence joins TRBV7-8 and TRBJ2-7; TRBD2 is a possible D gene (7 bases). CDR3 length: 12 residues. Trimming left V 5 bases short and J 7 bases short, with 12 bases between. Germline values: CDR1 SGHVS, CDR2 FQNEAQ.

The rearrangement joins TRBV15 to TRBJ1-5; D unclear. The CDR3 is 15 amino acids. Germline CDR1 and CDR2: LNHNV and YYDKDF (reference sequence). The V gene lost 0 bases and the J gene lost 3 bases, with 9 bases spanning the gap. The CDR3 DNA sequence: TGTGCCACCAGCAGAGATCGCGGAGACAATCAGCCCCAGCATTTT. Its translation is CATSRDRGDNQPQHF.

The chain recombines TRBV7-2 with TRBJ2-7; possibly TRBD1 for D (6 bases). The CDR3 length is 13 residues. Trimming removed 6 bases from V and 1 base from J, with 10 bases in between. Germline-derived CDR1 and CDR2 are SGHTA and FQGNSA. The CDR3 sequence is CASRPTGSYEQYF. DNA for the CDR3: TGTGCCAGCAGGCCAACAGGGTCCTACGAGCAGTACTTC.

As DNA, the CDR3 is TGTGCCAGCAGTTACTCCGGGACAGGGGGCTGGGATACGCAGTATTTT. It specifies CASSYSGTGGWDTQYF. V gene TRBV6-2 or TRBV6-3 combines with J gene TRBJ2-3, with 12 nucleotides matching TRBD1. V lost 0 bases, J lost 6 bases, and 4 bases stayed unmatched. The CDR3 runs to 16 residues. The germline V gene encodes CDR1 MNHEY and CDR2 SVGEGT.

The V call is TRBV2, the J call TRBJ1-5; D remains unclear. CDR3 length: 14 amino acids. Trimming left V 5 bases short and J 2 bases short, with 10 bases between. Germline-derived CDR1 and CDR2 are SNHLY and FYNNEI. CDR3 nucleotide sequence: TGTGCCAGCAGTCGGGAGACGGGCAATCAGCCCCAGCATTTT. Protein product: CASSRETGNQPQHF.

The chain uses TRBV7-2 and TRBJ1-5; 7 bases are shared with TRBD1. The V and J ends lost 1 base and 5 bases, in that order; junction bases with no gene match: 8. Germline values: CDR1 SGHTA, CDR2 FQGNSA. This CDR3 comprises 16 residues. The chain's CDR3 is CASSLGSITGDQPQHF. CDR3 nucleotide sequence: TGTGCCAGCAGCTTAGGTTCCATCACAGGGGATCAGCCCCAGCATTTT.

About this clone itself: Other DNA variants within this sample encode the same CDR3. The chain has TRBV28 and TRBJ1-5; tentatively, D is TRBD1 (5 bases). The CDR3 runs to 15 residues. Deletions cut 3 bases from V and 2 bases from J, with 11 bases between. Germline values: CDR1 MDHEN, CDR2 SYDVKM. CDR3 loop: CASSFGGVGNQPQHF. CDR3 nucleotides: TGTGCCAGCAGTTTTGGAGGGGTAGGCAATCAGCCCCAGCATTTT.

V is TRBV5-6 and J is TRBJ2-7; the D gene is possibly TRBD1 (6 bases). The CDR3 runs 15 residues. Germline assignment: CDR1 SGHDT and CDR2 YYEEEE. Trimming stripped 2 bases from V and 2 bases from J, with 14 bases between. The CDR3 loop is CASSFLQGRTYEQYF. As DNA, the CDR3 is TGTGCCAGCAGCTTTTTACAGGGTCGGACCTACGAGCAGTACTTC. The entire variable domain, with the rest obtained from reference TRBV5-6 and TRBJ2-7, is as follows: DAGVTQSPTHLIKTRGQQVTLRCSPKSGHDTVSWYQQALGQGPQFIFQYYEEEERQRGNFPDRFSGHQFPNYSSELNVNALLLGDSALYLCASSFLQGRTYEQYFGPGTRLTVT.

The chain uses TRBV9 and TRBJ1-3; D gene ambiguous. The ends were cut back, 0 bases at V and 7 bases at J, with 20 bases in the middle. There are 17 residues in the CDR3. CDR1 and CDR2 from the germline V gene are SGDLS and YYNGEE. This CDR3 reads CASSVGEGREFGNTIYF. The CDR3 bases are TGTGCCAGCAGCGTAGGGGAGGGAAGGGAGTTTGGGAACACCATATATTTT. Based on the CDR3 plus reference TRBV9 and TRBJ1-3, the full variable domain is DSGVTQTPKHLITATGQRVTLRCSPRSGDLSVYWYQQSLDQGLQFLIQYYNGEERAKGNILERFSAQQFPDLHSELNLSSLELGDSALYFCASSVGEGREFGNTIYFGEGSWLTVV.

The genes are TRBV5-5 and TRBJ2-1, with 10 bases fitting TRBD2. CDR3 length: 15 amino acids. V lost 4 bases, J lost 5 bases, and 6 bases stayed unmatched. Germline V lookup: CDR1 SGHKS, CDR2 YYEKEE (reference sequence). CDR3 residues: CASSPRAGGDNEQFF. The DNA of the CDR3 is TGTGCCAGCAGCCCTCGAGCGGGAGGGGACAATGAGCAGTTCTTC.

The chain uses TRBV5-4 and TRBJ2-3; D unclear. The CDR3 is made up of 15 amino acids. The V gene lost 0 bases and the J gene lost 1 base, with 9 bases spanning the gap. CDR1 is SGHNT, CDR2 YYREEE, per germline (reference sequence). The CDR3 nucleotides are TGTGCCAGCAGCTTGGGGCCCGCGGGCACAGATACGCAGTATTTT. Its translation is CASSLGPAGTDTQYF.

The rearrangement joins TRBV9 to TRBJ2-7; D gene unclear. The CDR3 is 14 amino acids. Germline V CDR1 and CDR2: SGDLS, YYNGEE. Trimming stripped 1 base from V and 2 bases from J, with 10 bases between. The CDR3 sequence: CASSVSPETYEQYF. CDR3 DNA: TGTGCCAGCAGCGTATCCCCGGAGACCTACGAGCAGTACTTC.

The rearrangement uses TRBV2 and TRBJ1-5; D perhaps matches TRBD1 (5 bases). The CDR3 has 14 residues. V was clipped by 6 bases and J by 7 bases, with 16 bases between them. Germline values: CDR1 SNHLY, CDR2 FYNNEI. CDR3 protein: CASRLGQGIQPQHF. DNA for the CDR3: TGTGCCAGCAGATTGGGCCAGGGTATACAGCCCCAGCATTTT.

The chain joins TRBV27 to TRBJ2-3; possibly TRBD2 for D (5 bases). V lost 1 base to trimming and J lost 2 bases, with 7 bases between them. Germline assignment: CDR1 MNHEY and CDR2 SMNVEV (reference sequence). The CDR3 totals 14 residues. Here the CDR3 reads CASSLWESTDTQYF. The CDR3 DNA sequence: TGTGCCAGCAGTTTATGGGAGTCCACAGATACGCAGTATTTT.

The genes are TRBV4-3 and TRBJ1-4, with D possibly matching TRBD1 (5 bases). CDR1 and CDR2 (germline): LGHNA, YSLEER. This CDR3 region has 15 residues. Trimming shortened V by 0 bases and J by 8 bases, and 13 bases separated the two germline ends. In DNA, the CDR3 is TGCGCCAGCAGCCAAGATATCGGGGGAGGGGAAAAACTGTTTTTT. This encodes CASSQDIGGGEKLFF.

This sequence joins TRBV6-2 or TRBV6-3 and TRBJ2-3; D perhaps matches TRBD1 (5 bases). Trimming shortened V by 2 bases and J by 11 bases, and 23 bases separated the two germline ends. The CDR3 length is 16 residues. The germline V gene has CDR1 MNHEY and CDR2 SVGEGT. The CDR3 region has the DNA TGTGCCAGCAGTTACGGGGCGACAATTGCGATACGGCGGCAGTATTTT. As protein: CASSYGATIAIRRQYF.

The V gene is TRBV12-3 or TRBV12-4, the J gene TRBJ1-4; weak D call: TRBD1 (5 bases). V lost 3 bases, J lost 8 bases, and 10 bases lay in between. The CDR3 spans 13 residues. This CDR3 reads CASSFDSGEKLFF. CDR3 DNA: TGTGCCAGCAGTTTCGACAGCGGGGAAAAACTGTTTTTT.

This clone was seen a handful of times. The chain carries TRBV2 and TRBJ2-3, with TRBD2 matching 11 bases. The CDR3 has 15 residues. Germline V gives CDR1 SNHLY, CDR2 FYNNEI. Trimming at V came to 2 bases and at J to 5 bases, leaving 3 bases not matched to a gene. CDR3 in amino acids: CASSELAGGQDTQYF. In DNA, the CDR3 is TGTGCCAGCAGTGAACTAGCGGGAGGCCAAGATACGCAGTATTTT.

The chain is built from TRBV18 and TRBJ2-3; tentative D call: TRBD1 (6 bases). Trimming removed 5 bases at V and 3 bases at J, with 15 bases between. Germline V gene data show CDR1 as KGHSH and CDR2 as LQKENI. The CDR3 is made up of 15 amino acids. CDR3 bases: TGTGCCAGCTCATCGCCTGGACAGAAGACAGATACGCAGTATTTT. This sequence encodes CASSSPGQKTDTQYF.